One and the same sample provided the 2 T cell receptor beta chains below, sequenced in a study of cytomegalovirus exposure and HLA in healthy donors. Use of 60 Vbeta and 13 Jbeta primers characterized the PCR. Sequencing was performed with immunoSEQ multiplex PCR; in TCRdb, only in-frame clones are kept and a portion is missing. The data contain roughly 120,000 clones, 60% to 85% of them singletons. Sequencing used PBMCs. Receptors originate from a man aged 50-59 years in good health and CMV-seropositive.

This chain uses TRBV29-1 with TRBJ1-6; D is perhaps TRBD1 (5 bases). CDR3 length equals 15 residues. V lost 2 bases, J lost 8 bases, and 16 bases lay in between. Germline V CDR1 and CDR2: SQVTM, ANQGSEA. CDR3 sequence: CSVEQRGTLYSPLHF. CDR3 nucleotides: TGCAGCGTTGAACAGCGGGGGACCCTTTATTCACCCCTCCACTTT.

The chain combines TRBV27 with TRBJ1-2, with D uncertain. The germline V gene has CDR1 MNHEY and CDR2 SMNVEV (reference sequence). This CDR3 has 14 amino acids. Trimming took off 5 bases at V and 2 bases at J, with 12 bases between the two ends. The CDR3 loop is CASSPVLWNYGYTF. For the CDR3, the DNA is TGTGCCAGCAGTCCCGTTCTATGGAACTATGGCTACACCTTC.